The rows below give T cell receptor beta chains drawn from one sample of a study of blood T cell repertoires in COVID-19. Generated by immunoSEQ multiplex PCR, the TCRdb table keeps only in-frame clones and is missing some. The sample lists 150,000 or so clones; 84% were seen once. The material sequenced was peripheral blood. These receptors were collected from a human donor in a cohort sampled during active COVID-19. Each CDR3 is given with its conserved first and last residue. D genes are given only for firm matches. The listing skips clone size in some rows; elsewhere it reads once, few, many or a size class.

v_call	j_call	d_call	clone_size	cdr3_nt	cdr3_aa
TRBV19	TRBJ1-5	TRBD1	NA	TGTGCCAGTTGGGACAGGGGGCAGGGGCAGCCCCAGCATTTT	CASWDRGQGQPQHF
TRBV5-1	TRBJ1-4	NA	NA	TGCGCCAGCAGCTTGAACAGACAAAATGAAAAACTGTTTTTT	CASSLNRQNEKLFF
TRBV7-2	TRBJ2-7	NA	NA	TGTGCCAGCAGCTTAGAAGTGCTGGAGGTCTACGAGCAGTACTTC	CASSLEVLEVYEQYF
TRBV2	TRBJ2-1	NA	NA	TGTGCCAGCAGGGGGGACTCCCGTACGTATGAGCAGTTCTTC	CASRGDSRTYEQFF
TRBV2	TRBJ1-6	TRBD1	NA	TGTGCCAGCAGTGAACACCCAAGGGACAGGGATTCACCCCTCCACTTT	CASSEHPRDRDSPLHF
TRBV10-3	TRBJ2-1	NA	NA	TGTGCCATTGGGGGGGCGCAGAATGAGCAGTTCTTC	CAIGGAQNEQFF
TRBV6-2/TRBV6-3	TRBJ2-2	NA	few	TGTGCCAGCAGTCCCGTTCCCGGGGAGCTGTTTTTT	CASSPVPGELFF
TRBV7-2	TRBJ1-4	NA	NA	TGTGCCAGCAGTCCAGGGAGGCTTGGTGAAAAACTGTTTTTT	CASSPGRLGEKLFF
TRBV6-1	TRBJ1-5	NA	NA	TGTGCCAGCAGTGAGCTGGGGCAACAGCCCCAGCATTTT	CASSELGQQPQHF
TRBV6-2/TRBV6-3	TRBJ1-3	TRBD1	NA	TGTGCCAGCAGCGAAGACAGGGGCGTTTATGGAAACACCATATATTTT	CASSEDRGVYGNTIYF
TRBV2	TRBJ2-7	NA	NA	TGTGCCAGCAGTGAAGGAGGACTTCGGGACAACGAGCAGTACTTC	CASSEGGLRDNEQYF
TRBV11-3	TRBJ2-1	TRBD2	NA	TGTGCCAGCAGCCGCGGGGGGTCGGGCAATGAGCAGTTCTTC	CASSRGGSGNEQFF
TRBV6-5	TRBJ1-5	NA	few	TGTGCCAGCAGTCAGGGAGGAAGCAATCAGCCCCAGCATTTT	CASSQGGSNQPQHF